This note documents a single TCR beta chain sequence. Its antigen is as yet unknown. V dropped 9 bases and J dropped 3 bases, with 16 bases sitting between them. CDR1 and CDR2 from the germline V gene are LNHNV and YYDKDF (reference sequence). CDR3 length equals 14 residues. The data derive from a study of OX40 agonist ivuxolimab in advanced cancers. On the study more broadly: Patients with hepatocellular carcinoma, melanoma, renal cell or head and neck cancer made up the dose-escalation patients.

Generated by immunoSEQ multiplex PCR, the TCRdb table keeps only in-frame clones and is missing some. Of more than 60,000 clones listed, around 85% are singletons. Findings and limits, study-wide: Within 6 weeks, CD4+ and CD8+ blood T cells expanded clonally at 0.1 to 3.0 mg/kg. CD8+ T cells averaged more expanded clones than CD4+.

This sequence originates from an adult with an advanced solid tumor such as melanoma, head and neck, liver or kidney cancer. The V gene is TRBV15, the J gene TRBJ2-3, with D unclear. The sequenced sample was CD4+ or CD8+ T cells sorted from blood, obtained in a trial of the OX40 agonist ivuxolimab. The CDR3 is CATSTLFRTDTQYF. The CDR3 DNA is TGTGCCACTTCGACCCTATTTCGTACAGATACGCAGTATTTT.